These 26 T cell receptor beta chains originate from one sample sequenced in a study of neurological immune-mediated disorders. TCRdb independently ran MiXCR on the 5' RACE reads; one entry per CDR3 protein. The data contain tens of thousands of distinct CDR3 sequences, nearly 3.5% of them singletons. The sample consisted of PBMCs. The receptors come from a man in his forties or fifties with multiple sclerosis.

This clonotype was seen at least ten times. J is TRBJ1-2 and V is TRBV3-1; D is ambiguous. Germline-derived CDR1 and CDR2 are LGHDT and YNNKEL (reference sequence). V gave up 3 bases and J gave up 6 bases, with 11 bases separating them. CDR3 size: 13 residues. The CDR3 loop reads CASSHRWEDGYTF. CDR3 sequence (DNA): TGTGCCAGCAGCCACCGGTGGGAGGATGGCTACACCTTC.

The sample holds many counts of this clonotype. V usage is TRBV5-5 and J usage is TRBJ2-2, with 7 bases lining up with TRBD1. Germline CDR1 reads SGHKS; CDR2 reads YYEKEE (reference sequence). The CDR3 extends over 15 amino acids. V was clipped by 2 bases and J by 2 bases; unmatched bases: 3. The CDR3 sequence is CASSFGTVNTGELFF. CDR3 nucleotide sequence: TGTGCCAGCAGCTTTGGGACAGTTAACACCGGGGAGCTGTTTTTT.

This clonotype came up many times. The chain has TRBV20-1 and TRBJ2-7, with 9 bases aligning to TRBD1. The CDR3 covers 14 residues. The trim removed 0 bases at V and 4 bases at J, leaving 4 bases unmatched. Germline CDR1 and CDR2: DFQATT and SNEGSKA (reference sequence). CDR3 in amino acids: CSARDPGTGYEQYF. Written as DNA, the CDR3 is TGCAGTGCTAGAGATCCCGGGACAGGGTACGAGCAGTACTTC.

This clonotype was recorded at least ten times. The CDR3 nucleotides are TGTGCCAGCAGCCTCCCGGACAGGGACTACGAGCAGTACTTC. Its protein product is CASSLPDRDYEQYF. This chain joins TRBV3-1 and TRBJ2-7; 8 bases match TRBD1. With 4 bases clipped from V and 3 bases from J, the junction kept 5 bases outside the gene matches. CDR1 and CDR2 (germline): LGHDT, YNNKEL (reference sequence). This CDR3 is built from 14 residues.

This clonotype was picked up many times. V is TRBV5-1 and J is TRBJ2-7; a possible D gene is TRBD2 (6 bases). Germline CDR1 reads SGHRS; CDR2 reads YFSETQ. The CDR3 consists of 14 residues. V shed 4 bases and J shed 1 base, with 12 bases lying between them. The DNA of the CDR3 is TGCGCCAGCAGCCTCAGCGGGCGGTCCTACGAGCAGTACTTC. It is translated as CASSLSGRSYEQYF.

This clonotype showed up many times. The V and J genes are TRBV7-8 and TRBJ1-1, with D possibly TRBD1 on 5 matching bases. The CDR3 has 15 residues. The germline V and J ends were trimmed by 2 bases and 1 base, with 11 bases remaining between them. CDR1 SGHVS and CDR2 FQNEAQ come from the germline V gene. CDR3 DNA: TGTGCCAGCAGCTTAAGGGGCCCCACGAACACTGAAGCTTTCTTT. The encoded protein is CASSLRGPTNTEAFF.

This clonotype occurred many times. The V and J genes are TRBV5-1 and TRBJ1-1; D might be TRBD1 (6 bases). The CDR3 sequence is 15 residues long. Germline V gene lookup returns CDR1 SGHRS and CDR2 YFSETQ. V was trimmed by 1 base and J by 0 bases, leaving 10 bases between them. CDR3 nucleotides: TGCGCCAGCAGCTTGAGGGGACACCTGAACACTGAAGCTTTCTTT. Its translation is CASSLRGHLNTEAFF.

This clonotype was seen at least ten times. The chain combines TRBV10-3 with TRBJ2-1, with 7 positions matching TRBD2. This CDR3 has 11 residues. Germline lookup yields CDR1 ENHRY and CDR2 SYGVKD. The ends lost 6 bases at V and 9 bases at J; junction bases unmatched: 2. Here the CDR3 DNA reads TGTGCCATCAGGGGGGGGGGTGAGCAGTTCTTC. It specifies CAIRGGGEQFF.

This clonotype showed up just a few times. The CDR3 region is CAWERQGGETQYF. The CDR3 nucleotides are TGTGCCTGGGAAAGACAGGGGGGGGAGACCCAGTACTTC. V is TRBV30 and J is TRBJ2-5, with TRBD1 matching over 9 bases. This CDR3 comprises 13 residues. The J segment lost 5 bases and the V segment lost 5 bases, leaving 6 bases of the junction unmatched. The germline V gene encodes CDR1 GTSNPN and CDR2 SVGIG (reference sequence).

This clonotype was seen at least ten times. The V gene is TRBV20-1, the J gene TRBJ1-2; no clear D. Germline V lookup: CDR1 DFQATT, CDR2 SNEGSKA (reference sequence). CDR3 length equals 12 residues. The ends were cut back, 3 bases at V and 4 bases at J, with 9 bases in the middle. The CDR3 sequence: CSASSETYGYTF. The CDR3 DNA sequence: TGCAGTGCTAGTTCCGAGACCTATGGCTACACCTTC.

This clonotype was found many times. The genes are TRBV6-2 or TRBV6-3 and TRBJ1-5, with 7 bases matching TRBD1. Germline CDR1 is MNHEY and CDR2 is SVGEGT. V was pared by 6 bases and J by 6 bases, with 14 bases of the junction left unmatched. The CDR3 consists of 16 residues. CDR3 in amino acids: CASSPQLDREGQPQHF. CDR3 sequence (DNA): TGTGCCAGCAGCCCCCAGCTCGACAGGGAGGGTCAGCCCCAGCATTTT.

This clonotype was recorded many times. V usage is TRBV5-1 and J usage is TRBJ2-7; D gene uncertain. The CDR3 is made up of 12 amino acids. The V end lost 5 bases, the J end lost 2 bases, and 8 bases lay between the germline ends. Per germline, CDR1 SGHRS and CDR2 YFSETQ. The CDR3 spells CASRDGTYEQYF. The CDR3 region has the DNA TGCGCCAGCAGGGACGGTACCTACGAGCAGTACTTC.

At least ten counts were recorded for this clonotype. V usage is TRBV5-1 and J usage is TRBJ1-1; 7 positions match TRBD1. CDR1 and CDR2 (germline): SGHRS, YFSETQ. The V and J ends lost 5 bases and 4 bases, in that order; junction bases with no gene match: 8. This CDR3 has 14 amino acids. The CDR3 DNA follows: TGCGCCAGCAGTCAGGGGGATCAGGGCACTGAAGCTTTCTTT. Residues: CASSQGDQGTEAFF. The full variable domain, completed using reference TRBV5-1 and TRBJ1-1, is KAGVTQTPRYLIKTRGQQVTLSCSPISGHRSVSWYQQTPGQGLQFLFEYFSETQRNKGNFPGRFSGRQFSNSRSEMNVSTLELGDSALYLCASSQGDQGTEAFFGQGTRLTVV.

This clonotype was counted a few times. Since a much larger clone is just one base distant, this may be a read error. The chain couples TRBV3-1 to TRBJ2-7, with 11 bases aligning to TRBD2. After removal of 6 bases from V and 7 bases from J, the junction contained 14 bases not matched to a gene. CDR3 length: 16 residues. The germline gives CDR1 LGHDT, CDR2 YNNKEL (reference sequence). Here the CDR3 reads CASSPTSPGLAEEQYF. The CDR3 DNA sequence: TGTGCCAGCAGTCCCACCTCTCCGGGACTAGCGGAAGAGCAGTACTTC.

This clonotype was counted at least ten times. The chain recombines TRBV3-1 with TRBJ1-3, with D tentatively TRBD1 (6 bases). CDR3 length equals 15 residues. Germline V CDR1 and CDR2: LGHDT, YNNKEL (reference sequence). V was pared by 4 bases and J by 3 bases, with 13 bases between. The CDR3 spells CASSRPGASGNTIYF. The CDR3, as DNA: TGTGCCAGCAGCCGCCCAGGGGCGAGTGGAAACACCATATATTTT.

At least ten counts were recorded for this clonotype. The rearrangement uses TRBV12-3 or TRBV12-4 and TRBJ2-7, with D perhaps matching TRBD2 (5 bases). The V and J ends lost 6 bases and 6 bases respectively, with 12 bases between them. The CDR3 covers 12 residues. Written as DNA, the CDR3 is TGTGCCAGCAGCCCTAGCCAGGTCGAGCAGTACTTC. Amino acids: CASSPSQVEQYF.

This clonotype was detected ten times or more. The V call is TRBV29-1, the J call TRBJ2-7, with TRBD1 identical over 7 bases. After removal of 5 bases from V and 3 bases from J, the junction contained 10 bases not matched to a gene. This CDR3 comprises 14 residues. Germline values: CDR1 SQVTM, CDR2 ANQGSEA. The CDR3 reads CSVLLQGKIYEQYF. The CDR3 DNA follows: TGCAGCGTTCTCCTACAGGGGAAAATCTACGAGCAGTACTTC.

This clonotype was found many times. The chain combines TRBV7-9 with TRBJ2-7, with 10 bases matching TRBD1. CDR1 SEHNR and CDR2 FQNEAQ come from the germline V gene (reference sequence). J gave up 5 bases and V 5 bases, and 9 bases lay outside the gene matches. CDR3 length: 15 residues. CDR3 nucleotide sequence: TGTGCCAGCAGCCTAAACGACAGGGGGCAAAACGAGCAGTACTTC. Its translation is CASSLNDRGQNEQYF.

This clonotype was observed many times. CDR3 loop: CASSLGVRSSYNEQFF. In nucleotides, the CDR3 is TGTGCCAGCAGCTTAGGGGTTAGGAGCTCCTACAATGAGCAGTTCTTC. V gene TRBV7-6 combines with J gene TRBJ2-1; D unclear. Germline-derived CDR1 and CDR2 are SGHVS and FNYEAQ. The CDR3 runs to 16 residues. V lost 1 base to trimming and J lost 0 bases, with 10 bases between them.

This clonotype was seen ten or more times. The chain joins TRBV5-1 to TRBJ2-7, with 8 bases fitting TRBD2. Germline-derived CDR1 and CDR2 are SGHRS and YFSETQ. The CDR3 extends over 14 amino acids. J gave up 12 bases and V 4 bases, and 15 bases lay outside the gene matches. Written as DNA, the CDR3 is TGCGCCAGCAGCCCCGGGGGGGCGGCCAGTAACCTGTACTTC. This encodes CASSPGGAASNLYF.

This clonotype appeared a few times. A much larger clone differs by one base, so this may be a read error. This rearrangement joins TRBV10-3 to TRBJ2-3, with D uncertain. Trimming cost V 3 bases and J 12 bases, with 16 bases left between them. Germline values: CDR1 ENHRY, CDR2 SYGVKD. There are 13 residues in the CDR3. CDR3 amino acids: CAISEGAAREQYF. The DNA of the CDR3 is TGTGCCATCAGTGAAGGTGCGGCTAGAGAACAGTATTTT.

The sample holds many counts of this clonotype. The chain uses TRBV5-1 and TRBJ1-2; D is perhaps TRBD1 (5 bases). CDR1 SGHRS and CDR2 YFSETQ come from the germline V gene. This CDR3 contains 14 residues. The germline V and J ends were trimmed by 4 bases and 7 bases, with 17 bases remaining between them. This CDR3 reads CASSLDRLEFGYTF. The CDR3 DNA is TGCGCCAGCAGCCTCGACAGATTAGAATTTGGCTACACCTTC.

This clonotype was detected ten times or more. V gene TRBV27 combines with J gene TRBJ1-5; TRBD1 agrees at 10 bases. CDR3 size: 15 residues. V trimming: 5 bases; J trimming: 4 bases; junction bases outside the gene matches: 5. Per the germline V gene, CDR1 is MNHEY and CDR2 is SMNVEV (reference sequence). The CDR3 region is CASSTRQGANQPQHF. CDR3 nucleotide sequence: TGTGCCAGCAGTACCCGACAGGGGGCGAATCAGCCCCAGCATTTT.

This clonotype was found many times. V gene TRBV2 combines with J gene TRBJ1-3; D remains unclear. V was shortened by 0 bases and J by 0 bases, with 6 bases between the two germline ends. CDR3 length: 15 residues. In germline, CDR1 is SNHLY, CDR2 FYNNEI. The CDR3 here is CASSEAPFSGNTIYF. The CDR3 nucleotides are TGTGCCAGCAGTGAAGCGCCTTTCTCTGGAAACACCATATATTTT.

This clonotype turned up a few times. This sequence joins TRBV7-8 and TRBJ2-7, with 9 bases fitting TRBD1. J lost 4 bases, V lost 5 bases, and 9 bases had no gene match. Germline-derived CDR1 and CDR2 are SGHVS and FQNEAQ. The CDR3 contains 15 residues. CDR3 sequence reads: CASSMGQGIPYEQYF. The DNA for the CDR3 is TGTGCCAGCAGCATGGGACAGGGTATTCCTTACGAGCAGTACTTC.

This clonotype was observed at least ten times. The CDR3 region has the DNA TGTGCCAGCAGCTTAGAGTGGGGCCTTCCCGGGGAGCTGTTTTTT. This translates into CASSLEWGLPGELFF. The chain joins TRBV11-2 to TRBJ2-2, with TRBD1 as a possible D gene (5 bases). This CDR3 has 15 residues. With 0 bases removed from V and 6 bases from J, the gap between germline ends came to 11 bases. Germline V gene sequence: CDR1 SGHAT, CDR2 FQNNGV.